These T cell receptor beta chains were read from a single sample in a study of T-cell memory formation after mild COVID-19. TCRdb re-called the 5' RACE reads through MiXCR, storing one row per CDR3 protein. The sample records around 130,000 distinct CDR3 sequences, about 15% being singletons. The sequencing input was PBMCs or a T cell subset sorted from them (not recorded which). The origin of the receptors is an adult woman who had mild COVID-19 (a few samples of this study predate the infection). Cell type and time point are not known. CDR3s include the opening cysteine and the closing phenylalanine or tryptophan. A D gene is named only where the DNA matches it firmly. Some rows mark clone size as missing; the rest say once, few, many or name a class of expanded clone.

V gene,D gene,clone size,J gene,CDR3 protein,CDR3 DNA
TRBV5-1,TRBD2,NA,TRBJ2-3,CASKWPAGGYSTDTQYF,TGCGCCAGCAAATGGCCAGCGGGGGGATATAGCACAGATACGCAGTATTTT
TRBV24-1,TRBD1,many,TRBJ2-6,CATSPDRAGANVLTF,TGTGCCACCAGCCCCGACAGGGCTGGGGCCAACGTCCTGACTTTC
TRBV6-2/TRBV6-3,NA,NA,TRBJ2-1,CASSYTEGSYNEQFF,TGTGCCAGCAGTTACACAGAGGGCTCCTACAATGAGCAGTTCTTC
TRBV19,TRBD1,few,TRBJ2-7,CASSIPGQGSYEQYF,TGTGCCAGTAGTATTCCGGGACAGGGAAGCTACGAGCAGTACTTC
TRBV19,NA,few,TRBJ1-6,CASSTDDWATTSPLHF,TGTGCCAGTAGTACGGACGACTGGGCCACCACCTCACCCCTCCACTTT
TRBV29-1,TRBD1,NA,TRBJ2-5,CSVEPIAGQGDQETQYF,TGCAGCGTTGAGCCCATTGCGGGACAGGGGGACCAAGAGACCCAGTACTTC
TRBV9,NA,NA,TRBJ2-5,CASSAQGNQETQYF,TGTGCCAGCAGCGCCCAGGGGAACCAAGAGACCCAGTACTTC
TRBV29-1,NA,NA,TRBJ1-2,CSVEEFGYTF,TGCAGCGTTGAAGAGTTTGGCTACACCTTC
TRBV27,TRBD1,few,TRBJ1-1,CASRRRTGGAGTEAFF,TGTGCCAGCAGACGACGGACAGGGGGCGCGGGGACTGAAGCTTTCTTT
TRBV23-1,NA,few,TRBJ2-3,CASIQYTTTGRFSDTQYF,TGCGCCAGCATTCAGTACACAACCACGGGGCGATTCTCAGATACGCAGTATTTT
TRBV7-2,TRBD2,NA,TRBJ2-1,CASQLAGRAYEQFF,TGTGCCAGTCAACTAGCGGGAAGAGCATATGAGCAGTTCTTC
TRBV3-1,NA,few,TRBJ2-1,CASSQEGLYNEQFF,TGTGCCAGCAGCCAAGAAGGACTATACAATGAGCAGTTCTTC
TRBV15,NA,NA,TRBJ2-3,CATSRGASTDTQYF,TGTGCCACCAGCAGAGGGGCCAGCACAGATACGCAGTATTTT
TRBV13,NA,NA,TRBJ2-1,CASRPPGINEQFF,TGTGCCAGCAGACCCCCTGGGATCAATGAGCAGTTCTTC
TRBV19,NA,few,TRBJ2-1,CASTQTPRGSYNEQFF,TGTGCCAGTACCCAGACGCCGAGGGGCTCCTACAATGAGCAGTTCTTC
TRBV5-4,TRBD2,few,TRBJ2-1,CASSLAGLAGGLRYNEQFF,TGTGCCAGCAGCTTGGCCGGGCTAGCGGGGGGGCTAAGGTACAATGAGCAGTTCTTC
TRBV24-1,TRBD2,NA,TRBJ2-1,CATSDPGGSGSVYEQFF,TGTGCCACCAGTGACCCGGGCGGTAGCGGGAGTGTCTATGAGCAGTTCTTC
TRBV4-1,TRBD1,few,TRBJ1-2,CASSQATGFGYTF,TGCGCCAGCAGCCAGGCGACAGGGTTTGGCTACACCTTC
TRBV7-6,TRBD1,many,TRBJ1-1,CASGQGDMEGTEAFF,TGTGCCAGCGGCCAGGGGGACATGGAAGGAACTGAAGCTTTCTTT
TRBV12-3/TRBV12-4,NA,NA,TRBJ2-6,CASSQRGSGANVLTF,TGTGCCAGCAGCCAAAGAGGGTCTGGGGCCAACGTCCTGACTTTC
TRBV12-3/TRBV12-4,NA,few,TRBJ2-7,CASSLGESRTAVSAGQYF,TGTGCCAGCAGTTTGGGGGAAAGTCGGACAGCCGTTTCGGCCGGGCAGTACTTC
TRBV24-1,NA,many,TRBJ2-7,CATSDKPKSGSYEQYF,TGTGCCACCAGTGATAAGCCGAAGAGCGGAAGCTACGAGCAGTACTTC
TRBV15,NA,NA,TRBJ2-3,CATSNRRGADTQYF,TGTGCCACCAGCAACCGCAGGGGCGCAGATACGCAGTATTTT
TRBV7-6,TRBD1,few,TRBJ2-1,CASSSVTGEYNEQFF,TGTGCCAGCAGCTCAGTGACAGGGGAATACAATGAGCAGTTCTTC
TRBV24-1,NA,NA,TRBJ2-3,CATSDSDLGLHF,TGTGCCACCAGTGATTCGGACCTGGGACTCCATTTT
TRBV24-1,NA,NA,TRBJ2-5,CATSDWGLAADEETQYF,TGTGCCACCAGTGATTGGGGCTTAGCGGCAGACGAAGAGACCCAGTACTTC
TRBV5-1,NA,NA,TRBJ2-3,CASTQQGLGTDTQYF,TGCGCCAGCACACAACAGGGTTTGGGCACAGATACGCAGTATTTT
TRBV29-1,TRBD1,NA,TRBJ2-1,CSVDWGQGSGGGSYNEQFF,TGCAGCGTTGACTGGGGACAGGGGAGCGGAGGGGGCTCCTACAATGAGCAGTTCTTC
TRBV20-1,TRBD2,few,TRBJ2-1,CSALGLAAREQFF,TGCAGTGCTTTGGGACTAGCTGCGAGGGAGCAGTTCTTC
TRBV10-3,TRBD1,NA,TRBJ2-7,CAISDQTGGPYEQYF,TGTGCCATCAGTGATCAGACAGGGGGCCCCTACGAGCAGTACTTC
TRBV24-1,NA,NA,TRBJ2-2,CATSDPWAGAFTGELFF,TGTGCCACCAGTGATCCCTGGGCGGGGGCCTTCACCGGGGAGCTGTTTTTT
TRBV25-1,NA,NA,TRBJ1-5,CASSEFSSGDASPGSNQPQHF,TGTGCCAGCAGTGAATTTAGCTCGGGGGACGCCTCCCCTGGGAGCAATCAGCCCCAGCATTTT
TRBV28,TRBD1,few,TRBJ2-5,CASSASPRAGGKETQYF,TGTGCCAGCAGTGCCAGCCCCCGGGCAGGGGGCAAGGAGACCCAGTACTTC
TRBV12-3/TRBV12-4,NA,NA,TRBJ2-7,CASSLALGSHEQYF,TGTGCCAGCAGTTTAGCCTTGGGATCCCACGAGCAGTACTTC
TRBV20-1,TRBD2,few,TRBJ2-1,CSARDRASGRARDGEQFF,TGCAGTGCTAGAGATCGAGCCAGCGGGAGGGCCCGGGACGGGGAGCAGTTCTTC
TRBV5-1,NA,NA,TRBJ1-2,CASSLDDAGGALGGYTF,TGCGCCAGCAGCTTGGATGACGCGGGAGGGGCTCTTGGTGGCTACACCTTC
TRBV7-9,NA,many,TRBJ2-7,CASSLAQGGAGNEQYF,TGTGCCAGCAGCTTAGCGCAGGGGGGGGCAGGAAACGAGCAGTACTTC
TRBV24-1,NA,few,TRBJ2-1,CATSDVSHEQFF,TGTGCCACCAGTGATGTGTCACACGAGCAGTTCTTC
TRBV15,NA,few,TRBJ1-2,CATSSDAGTSYGYTF,TGTGCCACCAGCAGTGATGCAGGGACGAGCTATGGCTACACCTTC
TRBV3-1,NA,few,TRBJ2-1,CASSQGRREQFF,TGTGCCAGCAGCCAAGGGCGTCGTGAGCAGTTCTTC
TRBV6-2/TRBV6-3,TRBD2,NA,TRBJ2-5,CASSVPGLAGVYSPWQETQYF,TGTGCCAGCAGTGTTCCAGGACTAGCGGGAGTGTACTCCCCGTGGCAAGAGACCCAGTACTTC
TRBV7-6,TRBD1,few,TRBJ2-7,CASSLGQGADYEQYF,TGTGCCAGCAGCTTAGGCCAGGGGGCAGACTACGAGCAGTACTTC
TRBV6-1,TRBD1,few,TRBJ1-1,CASSGMTGRNTEAFF,TGTGCCAGCAGCGGAATGACAGGGAGGAACACTGAAGCTTTCTTT
TRBV16,NA,NA,TRBJ1-2,CASSQYSGPYGYTF,TGTGCCAGCAGCCAATACTCGGGGCCATATGGCTACACCTTC
TRBV6-5,NA,NA,TRBJ2-3,CASSYNGGSTDTQYF,TGTGCCAGCAGTTACAATGGCGGTAGCACAGATACGCAGTATTTT
TRBV5-6,NA,few,TRBJ1-6,CASSLQGNNSPLHF,TGTGCCAGCAGCTTACAGGGCAATAATTCACCCCTCCACTTT
TRBV11-3,NA,few,TRBJ2-5,CASSPWSIGRETQYF,TGTGCCAGCAGCCCCTGGAGTATAGGGCGAGAGACCCAGTACTTC
TRBV20-1,NA,NA,TRBJ2-7,CSAVRDSFVFYEQYF,TGCAGTGCCGTTAGGGACTCCTTCGTTTTCTACGAGCAGTACTTC
TRBV7-9,TRBD2,few,TRBJ2-1,CASSLGIRTSGLYNEQFF,TGTGCCAGCAGCTTAGGAATTCGGACTAGCGGCCTTTACAATGAGCAGTTCTTC
TRBV7-2,TRBD2,NA,TRBJ2-3,CASSLRENTQYF,TGTGCCAGCAGCTTGCGGGAGAATACGCAGTATTTT
TRBV14,NA,many,TRBJ2-4,CASSQAPGNIQYF,TGTGCCAGCAGCCAAGCACCTGGGAACATTCAGTACTTC
TRBV29-1,NA,few,TRBJ2-7,CSVDLPQGSSYEQYF,TGCAGCGTTGACCTCCCCCAGGGTAGTTCCTACGAGCAGTACTTC
TRBV18,NA,NA,TRBJ2-7,CASSPLGSFGYEQYF,TGTGCCAGCTCACCACTAGGATCTTTTGGCTACGAGCAGTACTTC
TRBV5-4,TRBD2,NA,TRBJ2-1,CASSFAGGLSNEQFF,TGTGCCAGCAGCTTCGCGGGGGGTTTAAGCAATGAGCAGTTCTTC